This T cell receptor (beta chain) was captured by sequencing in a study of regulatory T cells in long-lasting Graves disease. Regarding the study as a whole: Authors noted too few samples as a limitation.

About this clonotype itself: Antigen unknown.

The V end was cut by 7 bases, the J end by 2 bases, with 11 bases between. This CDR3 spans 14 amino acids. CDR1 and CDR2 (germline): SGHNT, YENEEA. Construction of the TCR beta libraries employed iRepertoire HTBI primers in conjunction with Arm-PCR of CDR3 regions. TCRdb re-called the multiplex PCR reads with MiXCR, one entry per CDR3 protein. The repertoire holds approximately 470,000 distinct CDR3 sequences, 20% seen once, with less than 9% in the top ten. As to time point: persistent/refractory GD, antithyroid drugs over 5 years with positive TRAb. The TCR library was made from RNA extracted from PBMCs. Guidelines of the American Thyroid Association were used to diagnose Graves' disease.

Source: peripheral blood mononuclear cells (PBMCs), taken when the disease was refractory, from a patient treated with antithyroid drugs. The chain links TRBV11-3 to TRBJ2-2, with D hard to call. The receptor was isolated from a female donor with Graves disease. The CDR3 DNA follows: TGTGCCAGCAACGACTGGAACAACACCGGGGAGCTGTTTTTT. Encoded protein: CASNDWNNTGELFF.